These 17 T cell receptor beta chains share one sample of origin, sequenced in a study of T cell responses to AZD1222 COVID-19 vaccine. TCRdb keeps only in-frame clones here, not all; method: immunoSEQ multiplex PCR. The table includes more than 100,000 clones, around 87% detected once. The material was peripheral blood, obtained on day 0 of AZD1222 vaccination. The receptors stem from an adult in good health.

J is TRBJ2-2 and V is TRBV27; 10 bases align to TRBD2. The V segment lost 3 bases and the J segment 6 bases; nucleotides outside the gene matches: 4. CDR3 size: 15 residues. CDR1 is MNHEY and CDR2 is SMNVEV in the germline V gene (reference sequence). Here the CDR3 DNA reads TGTGCCAGCAGTTTGTTGAGCGGGGGGGCCGGGGAGCTGTTTTTT. It codes for CASSLLSGGAGELFF.

The rearrangement joins TRBV5-1 to TRBJ1-2, with D possibly matching TRBD1 (6 bases). The CDR3 consists of 12 residues. Germline V lookup: CDR1 SGHRS, CDR2 YFSETQ. The V end was cut by 4 bases, the J end by 8 bases, with 12 bases between. CDR3 residues: CASSPQGRGYTF. DNA of the CDR3: TGCGCCAGCAGCCCACAGGGTAGAGGCTACACCTTC.

The chain is built from TRBV10-2 and TRBJ1-1; a weak D match, TRBD1 (6 bases). CDR1 is WSHSY, CDR2 SAAADI, per germline. Trimming cost V 6 bases and J 5 bases, with 13 bases left between them. The CDR3 extends over 13 amino acids. The CDR3 is CASREGGWTEAFF. In DNA form, the CDR3 reads TGCGCCAGCAGGGAGGGGGGTTGGACTGAAGCTTTCTTT.

The chain joins TRBV5-4 to TRBJ2-5; a possible D gene is TRBD1 (6 bases). The CDR3 runs to 15 residues. Germline V gene sequence: CDR1 SGHNT, CDR2 YYREEE (reference sequence). V lost 4 bases and J 4 bases, leaving 17 bases between the germline ends. The CDR3 coding sequence is TGTGCCAGCAGCGGAAACAGGGCTGGGGGAGAGACCCAGTACTTC. This encodes CASSGNRAGGETQYF.

The genes are TRBV10-3 and TRBJ1-1; D is ambiguous. The length of the CDR3 is 13 residues. V lost 4 bases, J lost 1 base, and 7 bases lay in between. Per the germline V gene, CDR1 is ENHRY and CDR2 is SYGVKD. DNA for the CDR3: TGTGCCATCAGTGGTTCCCCGAACACTGAAGCTTTCTTT. Protein sequence: CAISGSPNTEAFF.

The rearrangement uses TRBV11-3 and TRBJ2-2; weak D call: TRBD2 (7 bases). The CDR3 is made up of 15 amino acids. Between the trimmed V and J ends, which lost 5 bases and 1 base, there was a span of 11 bases. The germline CDR1 and CDR2 sequences are SGHNT and YENEEA. The CDR3 DNA reads TGTGCCAGCAGCCCGGGGGGCCGGAACACCGGGGAGCTGTTTTTT. It yields the protein CASSPGGRNTGELFF.

The chain combines TRBV9 with TRBJ1-5; maybe TRBD1 (5 bases). Trimming stripped 0 bases from V and 2 bases from J, with 9 bases between. Per germline, CDR1 SGDLS and CDR2 YYNGEE. This CDR3 has 15 residues. The CDR3 is CASSVEGLGNQPQHF. The CDR3 DNA reads TGTGCCAGCAGCGTAGAGGGGCTGGGCAATCAGCCCCAGCATTTT.

In its sample, this clone was seen once. The V call is TRBV21-1, the J call TRBJ2-7; the table's D call of TRBD2 was not tested on the DNA. TRBV21-1 represents a pseudogene. The CDR3 length is 18 residues. CDR3 sequence reads: CASSSHLGTSGGKYEQYF. As DNA, the CDR3 is TGTGCCAGCAGCTCCCACCTCGGGACTAGCGGGGGGAAATACGAGCAGTACTTC.

V and J are TRBV6-5 and TRBJ1-1; 10 nucleotides agree with TRBD1. This CDR3 has 14 residues. Trimming at V came to 6 bases and at J to 1 base, leaving 2 bases not matched to a gene. The V gene's germline CDR1 is MNHEY and CDR2 SVGAGI. The CDR3 loop reads CASSRQGANTEAFF. The CDR3, as DNA: TGTGCCAGCAGCCGACAGGGGGCGAACACTGAAGCTTTCTTT.

V gene TRBV27 combines with J gene TRBJ2-1; D is unclear. Trimming removed 3 bases at V and 0 bases at J, with 6 bases between. CDR3 length: 14 residues. Germline assignment: CDR1 MNHEY and CDR2 SMNVEV (reference sequence). CDR3 loop: CASSLFSSYNEQFF. In nucleotides, the CDR3 is TGTGCCAGCAGTTTGTTTAGCTCCTACAATGAGCAGTTCTTC.

The chain has TRBV6-5 and TRBJ1-2, with unresolved D. The CDR3 extends over 13 amino acids. V lost 0 bases to trimming and J lost 3 bases, with 5 bases between them. Germline V CDR1 and CDR2: MNHEY, SVGAGI. The CDR3 reads CASSYSSHYGYTF. In DNA form, the CDR3 reads TGTGCCAGCAGTTACTCGAGCCACTATGGCTACACCTTC.

The V call is TRBV4-1, the J call TRBJ2-5; 12 bases match TRBD2. This CDR3 has 16 amino acids. The V gene end was trimmed by 1 base and the J gene end by 4 bases; junction bases not matched to a gene: 4. Germline V gene data show CDR1 as MGHRA and CDR2 as YSYEKL. This CDR3 is CASSQGSTSGGETQYF. Here the CDR3 DNA reads TGCGCCAGCAGCCAAGGGTCGACTAGCGGGGGAGAGACCCAGTACTTC.

This clone was seen more than once but under ten times. This chain connects TRBV21-1 to TRBJ2-1; the table assigns TRBD2, which was not confirmed against the DNA. TRBV21-1 is a recognized pseudogene. This CDR3 spans 20 amino acids. CDR3 in DNA: TGTGCCAGCAGCAAAGGCGGACTAGCGGGGGGACAAAGCGGTTACAATGAGCAGTTCTTC. Protein sequence: CASSKGGLAGGQSGYNEQFF.

This chain uses TRBV6-5 with TRBJ1-5; D is unclear. There are 13 residues in the CDR3. The germline gives CDR1 MNHEY, CDR2 SVGAGI. The V end was cut by 5 bases, the J end by 4 bases, with 9 bases between. The CDR3 region has the DNA TGTGCCAGCAGTCTACGAGGGAATCAGCCCCAGCATTTT. Translating it yields CASSLRGNQPQHF.

The chain employs TRBV5-1 and TRBJ1-1; D is ambiguous. This CDR3 is built from 17 residues. From germline, CDR1 is SGHRS and CDR2 YFSETQ. Deletions cut 0 bases from V and 5 bases from J, with 20 bases between. The CDR3: CASSLVIGVTSGTEAFF. The CDR3 DNA reads as TGCGCCAGCAGCTTGGTGATCGGCGTAACCTCGGGGACTGAAGCTTTCTTT.

CDR3 region: CASSQEKDRGFRGYGYTF. The CDR3 nucleotides are TGTGCCAGCAGCCAAGAAAAGGACAGGGGGTTTAGAGGCTATGGCTACACCTTC. The chain couples TRBV3-1 (or the pseudogene TRBV3-2) to TRBJ1-2; 10 bases agree with TRBD1. Germline V gene data show CDR1 as LGHDT and CDR2 as YNNKEL (reference sequence). V gave up 0 bases and J gave up 4 bases; unmatched junction bases: 11. The CDR3 is made up of 18 amino acids.

This clone appeared a single time. CDR3: CASSGGLAGNYNEQFF. The CDR3 DNA sequence: TGCGCCAGCAGCGGGGGTTTGGCGGGTAATTACAATGAGCAGTTCTTC. This rearrangement joins TRBV5-1 to TRBJ2-1; the D call may be TRBD1 or TRBD2 (5 bases each). CDR1 and CDR2 (germline): SGHRS, YFSETQ. This CDR3 has 16 residues. The germline V and J ends were trimmed by 4 bases and 4 bases, with 18 bases remaining between them.